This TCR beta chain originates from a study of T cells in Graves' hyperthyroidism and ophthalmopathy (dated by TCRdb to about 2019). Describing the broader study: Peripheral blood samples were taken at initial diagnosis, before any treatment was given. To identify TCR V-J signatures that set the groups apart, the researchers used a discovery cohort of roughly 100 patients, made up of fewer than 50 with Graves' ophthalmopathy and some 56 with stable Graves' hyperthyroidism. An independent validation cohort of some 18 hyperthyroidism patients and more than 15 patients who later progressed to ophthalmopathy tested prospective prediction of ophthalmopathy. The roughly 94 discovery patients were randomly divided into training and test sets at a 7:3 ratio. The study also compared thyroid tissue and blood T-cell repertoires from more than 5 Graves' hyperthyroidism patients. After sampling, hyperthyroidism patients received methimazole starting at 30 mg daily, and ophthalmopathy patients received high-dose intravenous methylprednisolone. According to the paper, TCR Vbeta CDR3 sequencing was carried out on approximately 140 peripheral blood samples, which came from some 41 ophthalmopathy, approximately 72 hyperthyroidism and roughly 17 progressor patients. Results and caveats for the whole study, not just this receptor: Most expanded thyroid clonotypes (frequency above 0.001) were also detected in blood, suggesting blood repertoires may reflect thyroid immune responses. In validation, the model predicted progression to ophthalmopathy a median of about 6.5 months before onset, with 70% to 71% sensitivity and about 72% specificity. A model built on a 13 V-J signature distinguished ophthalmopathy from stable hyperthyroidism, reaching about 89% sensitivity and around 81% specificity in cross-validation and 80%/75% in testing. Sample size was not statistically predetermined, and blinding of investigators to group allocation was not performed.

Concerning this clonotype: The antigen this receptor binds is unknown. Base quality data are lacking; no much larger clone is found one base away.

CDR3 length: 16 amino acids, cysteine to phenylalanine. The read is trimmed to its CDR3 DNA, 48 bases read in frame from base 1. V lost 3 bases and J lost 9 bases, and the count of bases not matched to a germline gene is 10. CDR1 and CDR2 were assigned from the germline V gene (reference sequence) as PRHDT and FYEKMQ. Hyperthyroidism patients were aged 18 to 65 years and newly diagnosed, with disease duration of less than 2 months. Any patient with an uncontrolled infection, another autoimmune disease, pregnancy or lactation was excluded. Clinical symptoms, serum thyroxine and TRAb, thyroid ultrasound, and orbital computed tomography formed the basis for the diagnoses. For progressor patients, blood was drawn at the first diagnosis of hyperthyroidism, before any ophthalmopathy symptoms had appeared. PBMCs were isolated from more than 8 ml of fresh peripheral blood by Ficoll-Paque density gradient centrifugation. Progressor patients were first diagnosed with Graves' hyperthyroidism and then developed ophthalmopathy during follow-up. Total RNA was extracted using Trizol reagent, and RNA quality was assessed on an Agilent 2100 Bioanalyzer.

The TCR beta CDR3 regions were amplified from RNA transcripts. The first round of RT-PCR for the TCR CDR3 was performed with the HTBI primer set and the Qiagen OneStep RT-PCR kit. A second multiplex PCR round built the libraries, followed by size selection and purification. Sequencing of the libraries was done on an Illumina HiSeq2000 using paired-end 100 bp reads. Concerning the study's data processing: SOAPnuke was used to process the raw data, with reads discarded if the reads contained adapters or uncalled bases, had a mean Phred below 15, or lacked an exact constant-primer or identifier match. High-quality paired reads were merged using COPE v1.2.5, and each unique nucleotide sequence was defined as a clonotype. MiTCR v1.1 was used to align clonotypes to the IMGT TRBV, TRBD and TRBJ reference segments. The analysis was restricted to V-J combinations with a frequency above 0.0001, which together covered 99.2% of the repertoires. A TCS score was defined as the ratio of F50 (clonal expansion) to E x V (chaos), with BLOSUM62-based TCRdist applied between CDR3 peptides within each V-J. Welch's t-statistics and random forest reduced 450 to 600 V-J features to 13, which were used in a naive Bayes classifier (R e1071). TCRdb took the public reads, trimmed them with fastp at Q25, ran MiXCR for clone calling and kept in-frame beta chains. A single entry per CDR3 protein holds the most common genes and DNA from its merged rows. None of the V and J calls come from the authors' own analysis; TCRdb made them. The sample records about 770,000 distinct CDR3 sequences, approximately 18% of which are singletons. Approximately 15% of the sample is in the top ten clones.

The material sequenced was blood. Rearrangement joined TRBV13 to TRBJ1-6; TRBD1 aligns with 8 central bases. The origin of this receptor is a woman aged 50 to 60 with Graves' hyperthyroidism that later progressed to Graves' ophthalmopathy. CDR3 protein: CASSFLETGVSSPLHF. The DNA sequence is TGTGCCAGCAGCTTCCTAGAGACAGGGGTTAGTTCACCCCTCCACTTT.